This TCR beta chain came from a study of blood T cell repertoires in COVID-19. The Seattle patients, enrolled during active infection, were followed longitudinally. The protocol was immunoSEQ multiplex PCR, while the TCRdb copy is restricted to in-frame clones and leaves out a portion. The sample carries 450,000 or so clones, roughly 89% recorded once. Germline V lookup: CDR1 MGHDK, CDR2 SYGVNS. This CDR3 spans 14 amino acids. J lost 11 bases, V lost 2 bases, and 6 bases had no gene match. Source material: peripheral blood. The origin of this receptor is a man aged 18-30 years with COVID-19, enrolled during active disease. The gene calls are TRBV25-1 and TRBJ2-1, with 10 bases lining up with TRBD2. The CDR3 loop reads CASSENLSGGQQFF. CDR3 bases: TGTGCCAGCAGTGAAAATCTTAGCGGGGGGCAGCAGTTCTTC.